The next 20 T cell receptor beta chains were all read from a single sample in a study of blood T cell repertoires in COVID-19. Produced via immunoSEQ multiplex PCR; TCRdb's table is partial and in-frame only. Of about 170,000 clones in the sample, about 93% were seen once. The specimen was peripheral blood. The receptor source for this set is a woman in her fifties or sixties with acute or convalescent COVID-19.

Written as DNA, the CDR3 is TGTGCCATCAGTGAGTCGGGACTAGCGGACACAGATACGCAGTATTTT. Translating gives CAISESGLADTDTQYF. The gene calls are TRBV10-3 and TRBJ2-3, with 11 bases that match TRBD2. V gave up 0 bases and J gave up 2 bases; unmatched junction bases: 1. CDR1 and CDR2 (germline): ENHRY, SYGVKD. The length of the CDR3 is 16 residues.

The chain has TRBV30 and TRBJ2-1; no clear D gene. This CDR3 comprises 12 residues. V shed 3 bases and J shed 7 bases, with 10 bases lying between them. Germline V gene lookup returns CDR1 GTSNPN and CDR2 SVGIG (reference sequence). The CDR3: CAWSRAWNEQFF. As DNA, the CDR3 is TGTGCCTGGAGCCGAGCATGGAATGAGCAGTTCTTC.

This clone was seen a single time. The chain recombines TRBV23-1 with TRBJ1-4; 8 bases map to TRBD1. TRBV23-1 is an open reading frame, and its role is uncertain. This CDR3 region has 16 residues. J lost 2 bases, V lost 4 bases, and 6 bases had no gene match. The CDR3 DNA follows: TGCGCCAGCAGTCCGGAAACAGGGGGTACTAATGAAAAACTGTTTTTT. It is translated as CASSPETGGTNEKLFF.

The chain couples TRBV6-2 or TRBV6-3 to TRBJ1-2, with D uncertain. V was clipped by 5 bases and J by 4 bases, with 8 bases between them. In germline, CDR1 is MNHEY, CDR2 SVGEGT. The CDR3 consists of 12 residues. The CDR3 DNA reads TGTGCCAGCAGTCCGGGTCTCTATGGCTACACCTTC. Its translation is CASSPGLYGYTF.

This sequence joins TRBV27 and TRBJ2-1, with TRBD2 as a possible D gene (6 bases). The CDR3 spans 16 residues. Trimming pared 5 bases from V and 9 bases from J, leaving 23 bases between. In germline, CDR1 is MNHEY, CDR2 SMNVEV (reference sequence). This chain's CDR3 is CASSPHPRGTRSEQFF. DNA of the CDR3: TGTGCCAGCAGTCCCCACCCTCGGGGGACTCGTAGTGAGCAGTTCTTC.

The chain uses TRBV7-9 and TRBJ2-6; D might be TRBD1 (5 bases). This CDR3 has 14 amino acids. Per germline, CDR1 SEHNR and CDR2 FQNEAQ (reference sequence). V lost 9 bases and J 2 bases, leaving 11 bases between the germline ends. The DNA of the CDR3 is TGTGCCAGTAGGCAGGGTACTGGGGCCAACGTCCTGACTTTC. This sequence encodes CASRQGTGANVLTF.

The chain has TRBV6-5 and TRBJ1-3; 7 bases fit TRBD1. The CDR3 is made up of 15 amino acids. V lost 8 bases to trimming and J lost 1 base; unmatched junction nucleotides: 8. CDR1 and CDR2 (germline): MNHEY, SVGAGI. The CDR3 reads CASGDSPRSGNTIYF. DNA of the CDR3: TGTGCCAGCGGGGACAGTCCGAGGTCTGGAAACACCATATATTTT.

The DNA of the CDR3 is TGTGCCATCAGTGGAGGGCCAGTCCGCTATGGCTACACCTTC. The encoded protein is CAISGGPVRYGYTF. The rearrangement links TRBV10-3 to TRBJ1-2, with D unresolved. CDR1 and CDR2 (germline): ENHRY, SYGVKD. The V end lost 4 bases, the J end lost 4 bases, and 13 bases lay between the germline ends. This CDR3 region has 14 residues.

This chain uses TRBV5-1 with TRBJ1-2, with D hard to call. Germline loops: CDR1 SGHRS, CDR2 YFSETQ. The length of the CDR3 is 13 residues. V gave up 2 bases and J gave up 1 base, with 6 bases separating them. The CDR3 bases are TGCGCCAGCAGCTTTTCCAGTAACTATGGCTACACCTTC. Translated, it gives CASSFSSNYGYTF.

The chain carries TRBV11-2 and TRBJ2-7; D is uncertain. The ends were cut back, 0 bases at V and 2 bases at J, with 8 bases in the middle. Germline V CDR1 and CDR2: SGHAT, FQNNGV. This CDR3 is built from 14 residues. The DNA of the CDR3 is TGTGCCAGCAGCTTAGATCCAGTTACCTACGAGCAGTACTTC. Translated: CASSLDPVTYEQYF.

The chain couples TRBV30 to TRBJ1-3, with D perhaps matching TRBD1 (5 bases). The germline CDR1 and CDR2 sequences are GTSNPN and SVGIG (reference sequence). Trimming stripped 2 bases from V and 4 bases from J, with 12 bases between. The length of the CDR3 is 14 residues. CDR3 in amino acids: CAWSLGSGGNTIYF. CDR3 coding DNA: TGTGCCTGGAGTCTAGGGTCAGGGGGAAACACCATATATTTT.

The chain has TRBV6-6 and TRBJ2-5; D is perhaps TRBD1 (5 bases). Between the trimmed V and J ends, which lost 10 bases and 2 bases, there was a span of 14 bases. The CDR3 consists of 13 residues. Germline CDR1 and CDR2: MNHNY and SVGAGI (reference sequence). CDR3 coding DNA: TGTGCCACCCAAGGGGCATCTCAAGAGACCCAGTACTTC. It translates to CATQGASQETQYF.

This chain connects TRBV7-3 to TRBJ2-1; D possibly corresponds to TRBD1 (6 bases). The CDR3 has 13 amino acids. The germline V gene encodes CDR1 SGHTA and CDR2 FQGTGA. V was cut by 5 bases and J by 5 bases, with 10 bases left in between. CDR3 DNA sequence: TGTGCCAGCAGCCAAGGGACAAACAATGAGCAGTTCTTC. This codes for CASSQGTNNEQFF.

This clone has a single count. The chain joins TRBV28 to TRBJ2-2, with 8 positions matching TRBD1. The germline V gene encodes CDR1 MDHEN and CDR2 SYDVKM. This CDR3 region has 16 residues. The J segment lost 6 bases and the V segment lost 5 bases, leaving 11 bases of the junction unmatched. The CDR3 nucleotides are TGTGCCAGCAGTCAATCCGGGACAGGTTCCGCCGGGGAGCTGTTTTTT. Its translation: CASSQSGTGSAGELFF. Combining the CDR3 with reference TRBV28 and TRBJ2-2 gives the whole variable domain DVKVTQSSRYLVKRTGEKVFLECVQDMDHENMFWYRQDPGLGLRLIYFSYDVKMKEKGDIPEGYSVSREKKERFSLILESASTNQTSMYLCASSQSGTGSAGELFFGEGSRLTVL.

This chain joins TRBV27 and TRBJ1-1, with D possibly matching TRBD1 (5 bases). V was clipped by 9 bases and J by 2 bases, with 16 bases between them. The CDR3 covers 14 residues. Germline assignment: CDR1 MNHEY and CDR2 SMNVEV (reference sequence). The CDR3 DNA reads as TGTGCCAGTCGAACGGGACTCGGCAACACTGAAGCTTTCTTT. As protein: CASRTGLGNTEAFF.

J is TRBJ2-7 and V is TRBV2; TRBD1 agrees at 8 bases. V lost 4 bases, J lost 2 bases, and 7 bases stayed unmatched. The CDR3 is 15 amino acids. Germline-derived CDR1 and CDR2 are SNHLY and FYNNEI. CDR3: CASSVGTGTTYEQYF. The CDR3 DNA follows: TGTGCCAGCAGTGTTGGGACAGGAACAACCTACGAGCAGTACTTC.

The rearrangement links TRBV4-1 to TRBJ2-5; TRBD2 aligns across 7 bases. Per germline, CDR1 MGHRA and CDR2 YSYEKL. Trimming at V came to 5 bases and at J to 5 bases, leaving 5 bases not matched to a gene. This CDR3 is 13 amino acids long. The CDR3 nucleotides are TGCGCCAGCAGCGGGGAGGGGTTGGAGACCCAGTACTTC. Translation: CASSGEGLETQYF.

This clone has only a few counts. This chain joins TRBV24-1 and TRBJ2-1, with 9 bases identical to TRBD1. The length of the CDR3 is 17 residues. From germline, CDR1 is KGHDR and CDR2 SFDVKD. Unmatched junction bases numbered 6, after V lost 4 bases and J lost 0 bases. CDR3 residues: CATSEGTGIISYNEQFF. The CDR3 nucleotides read TGTGCCACCAGTGAAGGGACAGGGATTATCTCCTACAATGAGCAGTTCTTC.

The V call is TRBV12-3 or TRBV12-4, the J call TRBJ2-1; possible D gene TRBD2, 5 bases. This CDR3 has 13 residues. The V end lost 6 bases, the J end lost 12 bases, and 18 bases lay between the germline ends. CDR3 in amino acids: CASSPLGGEMQFF. DNA of the CDR3: TGTGCCAGCAGCCCCCTTGGAGGTGAGATGCAGTTCTTC.

The CDR3 is CATSRDRGGYEQYF. The CDR3 DNA reads as TGTGCCACCAGCAGAGATCGTGGAGGCTACGAGCAGTACTTC. The chain is built from TRBV15 and TRBJ2-7; tentative D call: TRBD2 (5 bases). V was cut by 0 bases and J by 3 bases, with 9 bases left in between. The CDR3 consists of 14 residues. In germline, CDR1 is LNHNV, CDR2 YYDKDF (reference sequence).